These 31 T cell receptor beta chains share one sample of origin, sequenced in a study of T cell clonality in common variable immunodeficiency. Study findings and constraints: Common variable immunodeficiency TCR beta sequences reportedly had fewer deletions and N-nucleotide insertions.

These receptors are not linked to any known antigen. TCRdb's copy holds only in-frame clones and misses some; the assay was immunoSEQ multiplex PCR. The table records about 20,000 clones without singletons, the ten largest covering around 2.6%. The source material was peripheral blood mononuclear cells. These receptors were obtained from a human donor with common variable immunodeficiency.

Worth noting for this clone: Read data end 3 residues before the CDR3 end; the end is taken from the germline J gene. The chain links TRBV7-8 to TRBJ2-1, with 9 bases lining up with TRBD2. V lost 5 bases to trimming and J lost 5 bases; unmatched junction nucleotides: 16. This CDR3 is 18 amino acids long. Germline values: CDR1 SGHVS, CDR2 FQNEAQ. The CDR3 loop is CASSPRLSGGLGNNEQFF. The covered CDR3 bases are TGTGCCAGCAGCCCTAGACTAAGCGGGGGGCTCGGGAACAATGAG.

This clone was seen more than once but under ten times. The CDR3 end is not reached by the read, which stops 3 residues before it; the germline J gene fills it in. The chain recombines TRBV19 with TRBJ2-7, with 9 bases matching TRBD2. From germline, CDR1 is LNHDA and CDR2 SQIVND (reference sequence). This CDR3 has 14 amino acids. Germline trimming cut 7 bases from V and 0 bases from J; bases unmatched to any gene: 4. The part of the CDR3 DNA that was read is TGTGCCAGTAAAGCGGGAGGCTTCTCCTACGAG. The encoded protein is CASKAGGFSYE. The CDR3, in full, reads CASKAGGFSYEQYF.

CDR3 DNA (partial): TGTGCCAGCTCACCAGGAAGCGGGATTGAG. Its protein product is CASSPGSGIE. The CDR3 reads in full as CASSPGSGIEQFF. This chain links TRBV18 with TRBJ2-1, with 7 bases lining up with TRBD2. The DNA ends 3 residues before the CDR3 does, and the rest of the CDR3 is filled in from the germline J gene. In germline, CDR1 is KGHSH, CDR2 LQKENI. The CDR3 spans 13 residues. V lost 2 bases and J lost 9; bases outside the gene matches: 4.

A remark on this clone: The read ends 3 residues early relative to the CDR3; the germline J gene fills the gap. The chain has TRBV19 and TRBJ1-2; 7 bases agree with TRBD1. J was trimmed by 2 bases and V by 6 bases; bases with no gene match: 6. The CDR3 has 14 amino acids. Germline loops: CDR1 LNHDA, CDR2 SQIVND (reference sequence). This CDR3 is CASSQTGQNYGYTF. The DNA read from the CDR3 is TGTGCCAGTAGCCAGACGGGACAGAACTATGGC.

With regard to this clone: The CDR3 goes on 3 residues after the read ends, and that part is filled in from the germline J gene. The V and J genes are TRBV7-2 and TRBJ2-2; D gene unclear. The ends were cut back, 8 bases at V and 0 bases at J, with 13 bases in the middle. This CDR3 spans 15 amino acids. The germline V gene has CDR1 SGHTA and CDR2 FQGNSA. CDR3 loop: CASLQAESNTGELFF. Partial CDR3 DNA: TGTGCCAGCCTCCAGGCCGAATCGAACACCGGGGAG.

In its sample, this clone was seen a few times. The read finishes 3 residues shy of the CDR3 end, and the germline J gene is used to complete it. The chain recombines TRBV7-2 with TRBJ2-7; 7 positions match TRBD2. The germline gives CDR1 SGHTA, CDR2 FQGNSA. The length of the CDR3 is 15 residues. After removal of 2 bases from V and 4 bases from J, the junction contained 8 bases not matched to a gene. The sequenced part of the CDR3 DNA is TGTGCCAGCAGCTTAACTAGCGTAACGGGTTACGAG. This codes for CASSLTSVTGYE. The full CDR3 sequence reads CASSLTSVTGYEQYF.

Worth noting for this clone: The read comes to an end 3 residues before the CDR3 does, leaving the germline J gene to fill in the end. The chain joins TRBV2 to TRBJ2-3; 8 nucleotides align to TRBD2. J gave up 0 bases and V 6 bases, and 14 bases lay outside the gene matches. This CDR3 has 18 amino acids. Looked up from germline, CDR1 is SNHLY and CDR2 is FYNNEI. CDR3 DNA (partial): TGTGCCAGCAGCGTCCGGGGGGGCTGGGGTGCTAGCACAGATACG. This gives the protein CASSVRGGWGASTDT. In full, the CDR3 reads CASSVRGGWGASTDTQYF.

This clone appeared a few times. The observed sequence ends 3 residues before the CDR3 terminus, with the missing tail filled in from the germline J gene. This rearrangement joins TRBV5-1 to TRBJ2-3, with 7 bases matching TRBD2. The germline V gene has CDR1 SGHRS and CDR2 YFSETQ. The CDR3 consists of 15 residues. V was clipped by 4 bases and J by 3 bases; unmatched bases: 8. The chain's CDR3 is CASSRGTTATDTQYF. The covered CDR3 bases are TGCGCCAGCAGCAGAGGGACTACAGCGACAGATACG.

A word on this clone: The CDR3 end lies 3 residues beyond the end of the read and is filled in from the germline J gene. The chain carries TRBV7-9 and TRBJ1-1, with 7 nucleotides matching TRBD1. The CDR3 extends over 15 amino acids. V lost 2 bases and J lost 6; bases outside the gene matches: 9. The V gene's germline CDR1 is SEHNR and CDR2 FQNEAQ (reference sequence). CDR3 protein: CASSLREGAGAEAFF. The DNA read from the CDR3 is TGTGCCAGCAGCTTAAGAGAGGGGGCCGGGGCTGAA.

Worth noting for this clone: Read data end 3 residues before the CDR3 end; the end is taken from the germline J gene. This chain connects TRBV19 to TRBJ2-2, with 10 bases lining up with TRBD1. Germline CDR1 LNHDA, CDR2 SQIVND (reference sequence). After removal of 7 bases from V and 4 bases from J, the junction contained 15 bases not matched to a gene. This CDR3 region has 18 residues. The CDR3 spells CASTNLPGTGDSTGELFF. The CDR3 bases that were read are TGTGCCAGTACCAACCTACCCGGGACAGGGGATAGCACCGGGGAG.

This clone is labeled medium-sized. The CDR3 end is not reached by the read, which stops 3 residues before it; the germline J gene fills it in. This chain links TRBV20-1 with TRBJ2-3; 8 nucleotides agree with TRBD2. Germline CDR1 DFQATT, CDR2 SNEGSKA (reference sequence). The CDR3 is made up of 16 amino acids. With V trimmed by 0 bases and J by 5 bases, 10 bases remained unmatched. The CDR3 loop reads CSARDLSGSREDTQYF. The part of the CDR3 DNA that was read is TGCAGTGCTAGAGATCTGAGCGGGAGCCGTGAAGATACG.

This clone was seen a few times. Read coverage stops 3 residues before the CDR3 terminus; the germline J gene supplies the remainder. V usage is TRBV2 and J usage is TRBJ1-2; D is perhaps TRBD1 (5 bases). There are 14 residues in the CDR3. The V and J ends lost 4 bases and 6 bases respectively, with 15 bases between them. Germline V lookup: CDR1 SNHLY, CDR2 FYNNEI. CDR3 DNA (partial): TGTGCCAGCAGTGTTCGACTTTCCAGGGATGGC. It codes for CASSVRLSRDG. The complete CDR3 sequence is CASSVRLSRDGYTF.

The table lists this clone with a few counts. Read data end 3 residues before the CDR3 end; the end is taken from the germline J gene. The genes are TRBV7-8 and TRBJ2-7; 10 bases are a match to TRBD2. V was clipped by 1 base and J by 2 bases; unmatched bases: 2. The CDR3 runs 15 residues. Germline CDR1 is SGHVS and CDR2 is FQNEAQ. This CDR3 reads CASSLVAGGTYEQYF. The CDR3 DNA, read in part, is TGTGCCAGCAGCTTAGTAGCGGGAGGAACCTACGAG. The entire variable domain, with the rest obtained from reference TRBV7-8 and TRBJ2-7, is as follows: GAGVSQSPRYKVAKRGQDVALRCDPISGHVSLFWYQQALGQGPEFLTYFQNEAQLDKSGLPSDRFFAERPEGSVSTLKIQRTQQEDSAVYLCASSLVAGGTYEQYFGPGTRLTVT.

The DNA read from the CDR3 is TGTGCCAGCAGTGGACAGGGCCCCGGGGAG. It codes for CASSGQGPGE. From start to end, the CDR3 is CASSGQGPGELFF. This chain connects TRBV6-2 or TRBV6-3 to TRBJ2-2, with 8 bases lining up with TRBD1. Read sequence stops 3 residues before the CDR3 end, and the germline J gene provides the missing end. This CDR3 comprises 13 residues. Germline lookup yields CDR1 MNHEY and CDR2 SVGEGT. V was clipped by 5 bases and J by 6 bases; unmatched bases: 2.

This clone was seen only a few times. The CDR3 goes on 3 residues after the read ends, and that part is filled in from the germline J gene. The rearrangement uses TRBV7-2 and TRBJ2-1; no firm D call. The CDR3 has 13 amino acids. The ends were cut back, 3 bases at V and 9 bases at J, with 12 bases in the middle. Germline CDR1 is SGHTA and CDR2 is FQGNSA. The DNA read from the CDR3 is TGTGCCAGCAGCTTCCCAGGCGTTCGTGAG. This translates into CASSFPGVRE. The complete CDR3 sequence is CASSFPGVREQFF.

This clone was counted only a few times. Coverage ceases 3 residues before the CDR3 finishes, and the germline J gene fills in the end. This chain joins TRBV7-2 and TRBJ2-2; TRBD1 matches 7 bases. V lost 0 bases to trimming and J lost 5 bases; unmatched junction nucleotides: 3. This CDR3 is 15 amino acids long. CDR1 and CDR2 from the germline V gene are SGHTA and FQGNSA. The part of the CDR3 DNA that was read is TGTGCCAGCAGCTTAGCGACAGGGCATACCGGGGAG. Translated: CASSLATGHTGE. The entire CDR3 is CASSLATGHTGELFF.

This clone was seen only a few times. The read ends 3 residues before the CDR3 terminus; that terminus is restored from the germline J gene. The chain has TRBV2 and TRBJ2-2; 12 bases agree with TRBD2. CDR3 length equals 15 residues. Germline loops: CDR1 SNHLY, CDR2 FYNNEI. V was clipped by 8 bases and J by 7 bases; unmatched bases: 8. This chain's CDR3 is CASQLAGGLIGELFF. The CDR3 bases that were read are TGTGCCAGCCAACTAGCGGGGGGTTTGATCGGGGAG.

Comment on this clone: With the read ending 3 residues before the CDR3 end, the germline J gene is used to fill in that end. V and J are TRBV6-2 or TRBV6-3 and TRBJ2-3; 9 bases are shared with TRBD2. Germline-derived CDR1 and CDR2 are MNHEY and SVGEGT. The V segment lost 6 bases and the J segment 5 bases; nucleotides outside the gene matches: 12. The CDR3 covers 16 residues. The CDR3 sequence is CASRPALVRGGDTQYF. The covered CDR3 bases are TGTGCCAGCAGACCCGCTTTGGTGCGGGGGGGAGATACG.

As regards this clone: Sequencing ends 3 residues short of the CDR3 end; the germline J gene provides the rest. J is TRBJ1-5 and V is TRBV19; the D gene is possibly TRBD1 (5 bases). Germline CDR1 LNHDA, CDR2 SQIVND (reference sequence). The CDR3 runs 13 residues. The DNA read from the CDR3 is TGTGCCAGTAGCGATAAGAGGACAACCCCC. Protein product: CASSDKRTTP. The whole CDR3 sequence reads CASSDKRTTPQHF.

Note on this clone: The CDR3 goes on 3 residues after the read ends, and that part is filled in from the germline J gene. The rearrangement joins TRBV5-1 to TRBJ2-5; 11 nucleotides line up with TRBD1. CDR1 SGHRS and CDR2 YFSETQ come from the germline V gene. CDR3 size: 15 residues. The ends lost 7 bases at V and 4 bases at J; junction bases unmatched: 9. CDR3 DNA (partial): TGCGCCAGCGCCCCTCGGACAGGGGGCATAGAGACC. Translated: CASAPRTGGIET. The full-length CDR3 reads as CASAPRTGGIETQYF.

On this clone itself: The read finishes 3 residues shy of the CDR3 end, and the germline J gene is used to complete it. The chain recombines TRBV30 with TRBJ1-1; D call uncertain. CDR3 length equals 12 residues. CDR1 GTSNPN and CDR2 SVGIG come from the germline V gene (reference sequence). V gave up 3 bases and J gave up 6 bases, with 11 bases separating them. The part of the CDR3 DNA that was read is TGTGCCTGGAGCCCAGGCGAGGCTGAA. Translating it yields CAWSPGEAE. The complete CDR3 sequence is CAWSPGEAEAFF.

This clone occurred a few times. The CDR3 end is not reached by the read, which stops 3 residues before it; the germline J gene fills it in. This rearrangement joins TRBV30 to TRBJ1-1; 10 nucleotides match TRBD1. Germline V gene data show CDR1 as GTSNPN and CDR2 as SVGIG (reference sequence). The ends lost 2 bases at V and 7 bases at J; junction bases unmatched: 4. The CDR3 runs to 13 residues. CDR3 DNA (partial): TGTGCCTGGAGTCGGACAGGGGGAAATGAA. It encodes CAWSRTGGNE. The CDR3 in its entirety is CAWSRTGGNEAFF.

This clone was seen a handful of times. The read terminates 3 residues before the CDR3 end, so the remaining end is supplied by the germline J gene. The sample carries other DNA sequences with the same CDR3. The rearrangement joins TRBV19 to TRBJ2-5; no reliable D call. The CDR3 is 14 amino acids. Germline V gene data show CDR1 as LNHDA and CDR2 as SQIVND (reference sequence). V shed 0 bases and J shed 5 bases, with 10 bases lying between them. The CDR3 loop reads CASSIDHSGETQYF. CDR3 DNA, as far as it was read: TGTGCCAGTAGTATAGACCACAGTGGGGAGACC.

This clone was seen a handful of times. With the read ending 3 residues before the CDR3 end, the germline J gene is used to fill in that end. The chain has TRBV7-7 and TRBJ2-3; D not resolved. There are 15 residues in the CDR3. Germline V gene lookup returns CDR1 SSHAT and CDR2 FNYEAQ (reference sequence). V lost 5 bases to trimming and J lost 4 bases, with 16 bases between them. The CDR3 loop is CASSPAGSRADTQYF. Incomplete CDR3 DNA: TGTGCCAGCAGCCCAGCCGGGTCACGGGCAGATACG. Supplemented by reference TRBV7-7 and TRBJ2-3, the full variable domain reads GAGVSQSPRYKVTKRGQDVTLRCDPISSHATLYWYQQALGQGPEFLTYFNYEAQPDKSGLPSDRFSAERPEGSISTLTIQRTEQRDSAMYRCASSPAGSRADTQYFGPGTRLTVL.

On this clone: The read terminates 3 residues ahead of where the CDR3 ends, so the germline J gene completes it. This rearrangement joins TRBV5-1 to TRBJ2-3, with 8 bases lining up with TRBD2. This CDR3 is built from 16 residues. V lost 4 bases and J lost 2; bases outside the gene matches: 9. CDR1 and CDR2 from the germline V gene are SGHRS and YFSETQ. CDR3 residues: CASSQDVAGFTDTQYF. Partial CDR3 DNA: TGCGCCAGCAGCCAGGATGTAGCGGGGTTCACAGATACG.

As for this clone: The read gets to within 3 residues of the CDR3 end, and the germline J gene fills in the rest. This chain links TRBV19 with TRBJ1-1, with 7 bases fitting TRBD1. The length of the CDR3 is 13 residues. CDR1 is LNHDA, CDR2 SQIVND, per germline (reference sequence). The sequenced CDR3 bases are TGTGCCAGTAGAACCGACAGGGAGGGAGAA. Its translation is CASRTDREGE. The whole CDR3 protein reads CASRTDREGEAFF.

This clone was seen only a few times. The CDR3 end is not reached by the read, which stops 3 residues before it; the germline J gene fills it in. The rearrangement uses TRBV18 and TRBJ2-2; D is possibly TRBD1 (6 bases). The CDR3 loop spans 15 amino acids. CDR1 KGHSH and CDR2 LQKENI come from the germline V gene. Trimming stripped 4 bases from V and 6 bases from J, with 15 bases between. Incomplete CDR3 DNA: TGTGCCAGCTCACTCCGGGACACTCCGCCCGGGGAG. This encodes CASSLRDTPPGE. In full, the CDR3 reads CASSLRDTPPGELFF. Using reference TRBV18 and TRBJ2-2 for the parts outside the CDR3, the full variable domain is NAGVMQNPRHLVRRRGQEARLRCSPMKGHSHVYWYRQLPEEGLKFMVYLQKENIIDESGMPKERFSAEFPKEGPSILRIQQVVRGDSAAYFCASSLRDTPPGELFFGEGSRLTVL.

This clone has just a few counts. Coverage ceases 3 residues before the CDR3 finishes, and the germline J gene fills in the end. The rearrangement links TRBV7-2 to TRBJ1-3; 7 nucleotides match TRBD1. Germline CDR1 is SGHTA and CDR2 is FQGNSA. The CDR3 is 14 amino acids. The junction had 1 base not matched to a gene; V was cut back by 1 base and J by 4 bases. The chain's CDR3 is CASSLVQGGNTIYF. Partial CDR3 DNA: TGTGCCAGCAGCTTAGTACAGGGGGGAAACACC.

This clone was detected a few times. The read comes to an end 3 residues before the CDR3 does, leaving the germline J gene to fill in the end. The J gene is TRBJ2-1, the V gene TRBV11-2; 8 bases fit TRBD1. The CDR3 extends over 14 amino acids. Germline CDR1 reads SGHAT; CDR2 reads FQNNGV. V was pared by 5 bases and J by 5 bases, with 5 bases of the junction left unmatched. Incomplete CDR3 DNA: TGTGCCAGCAGCCGGACAGGGATAAACAATGAG. It yields the protein CASSRTGINNE. The CDR3 in its entirety is CASSRTGINNEQFF.

Concerning this clone: From the germline J gene comes the end of the CDR3, since the read stops 3 residues before it. The chain has TRBV18 and TRBJ2-7; 7 bases fit TRBD2. Germline V CDR1 and CDR2: KGHSH, LQKENI. The CDR3 has 14 residues. V shed 6 bases and J 3 bases; nucleotides not matched to a gene: 8. The CDR3 sequence: CASSLLRGDYEQYF. The covered CDR3 bases are TGTGCCAGCTCCCTCCTACGGGGGGACTACGAG.

The table lists this clone with a few counts. The read ends 3 residues shy of where the CDR3 ends; the end is completed using the germline J gene. The rearrangement links TRBV19 to TRBJ1-4, with TRBD1 identical over 7 bases. J gave up 5 bases and V 4 bases, and 13 bases lay outside the gene matches. CDR1 and CDR2 (germline): LNHDA, SQIVND (reference sequence). This CDR3 region has 17 residues. Incomplete CDR3 DNA: TGTGCCAGTAGTACCGATCGACTGGGACAGACGAATGAAAAA. Protein product: CASSTDRLGQTNEK. The entire CDR3 is CASSTDRLGQTNEKLFF.